What follows are 32 T cell receptor beta chains derived from one specimen sequenced in a study of healthy donors' naive CD4 and CD8 T cells. A linear amplification protocol produced the TCR libraries from roughly 0.5 ug of total RNA. TCRdb recomputed calls from the reads with MiXCR, one row per CDR3 protein. The sample includes around 180,000 distinct CDR3 sequences, 65% to 75% of them seen just once. The sample consisted of naive CD4+ and CD8+ T cells sorted from blood, pooled from several donors. All receptors come from a pool of human donors in good health; the sample pools cells from several healthy donors.

The V call is TRBV18, the J call TRBJ2-1; 7 bases are a match to TRBD2. Germline V gives CDR1 KGHSH, CDR2 LQKENI. This CDR3 comprises 15 residues. J gave up 4 bases and V 2 bases, and 5 bases lay outside the gene matches. Here the CDR3 reads CASSPIASGYNEQFF. CDR3 nucleotides: TGTGCCAGCTCACCAATAGCTAGCGGTTACAATGAGCAGTTCTTC.

The chain couples TRBV4-2 to TRBJ2-5; D perhaps matches TRBD2 (5 bases). The V gene lost 1 base and the J gene lost 5 bases, with 17 bases spanning the gap. CDR1 is LGHNA and CDR2 is YNFKEQ in the germline V gene. The CDR3 is 16 amino acids. The CDR3 spells CASSQVLEALGETQYF. The CDR3 DNA is TGTGCCAGCAGCCAAGTATTGGAGGCGCTTGGTGAGACCCAGTACTTC.

This clonotype was counted between two and nine times. The CDR3 protein is CASSYLQGQPDTQYF. CDR3 sequence (DNA): TGTGCCAGCAGTTACCTGCAGGGCCAGCCAGATACGCAGTATTTT. This sequence joins TRBV6-5 and TRBJ2-3, with D possibly TRBD1 on 5 matching bases. With 2 bases removed from V and 4 bases from J, the gap between germline ends came to 13 bases. Germline CDR1 MNHEY, CDR2 SVGAGI. The CDR3 is 15 residues long.

This chain links TRBV6-5 with TRBJ1-1, with D hard to call. The V and J ends lost 0 bases and 3 bases respectively, with 5 bases between them. The V gene's germline CDR1 is MNHEY and CDR2 SVGAGI. The CDR3 is 13 residues long. The CDR3 loop reads CASSYSEDTEAFF. Written as DNA, the CDR3 is TGTGCCAGCAGTTACTCTGAGGACACTGAAGCTTTCTTT.

This clonotype was detected a few times. The chain uses TRBV5-1 and TRBJ1-6, with D maybe TRBD1 (5 bases). CDR1 is SGHRS and CDR2 is YFSETQ in the germline V gene. Deletions cut 0 bases from V and 5 bases from J, with 12 bases between. The CDR3 runs to 16 residues. CDR3 sequence reads: CASSLEVGRDNSPLHF. In DNA, the CDR3 is TGCGCCAGCAGCTTGGAGGTTGGCAGGGATAATTCACCCCTCCACTTT. Full variable domain (remainder filled in from reference TRBV5-1 and TRBJ1-6): KAGVTQTPRYLIKTRGQQVTLSCSPISGHRSVSWYQQTPGQGLQFLFEYFSETQRNKGNFPGRFSGRQFSNSRSEMNVSTLELGDSALYLCASSLEVGRDNSPLHFGNGTRLTVT.

The V and J genes are TRBV29-1 and TRBJ1-2; 7 bases align to TRBD1. The germline CDR1 and CDR2 sequences are SQVTM and ANQGSEA. The CDR3 is 15 residues long. The J segment lost 4 bases and the V segment lost 5 bases, leaving 13 bases of the junction unmatched. The CDR3 is CSVKGQPSGAYGYTF. Here the CDR3 DNA reads TGCAGCGTTAAGGGACAGCCGTCCGGGGCCTATGGCTACACCTTC.

V usage is TRBV5-1 and J usage is TRBJ2-1; D gene uncertain. V lost 5 bases and J 2 bases, leaving 8 bases between the germline ends. The CDR3 is 13 amino acids. The germline gives CDR1 SGHRS, CDR2 YFSETQ. This chain's CDR3 is CASRIHTYNEQFF. DNA for the CDR3: TGCGCCAGCAGAATTCATACCTACAATGAGCAGTTCTTC.

V gene TRBV20-1 combines with J gene TRBJ2-7; D unclear. The CDR3 is 13 amino acids. CDR1 and CDR2 (germline): DFQATT, SNEGSKA (reference sequence). Trimming left V 1 base short and J 6 bases short, with 13 bases between. For the CDR3, the DNA is TGCAGTGCTAGAGGTGGGGTTCTGCGCGAGCAGTACGTC. Translation: CSARGGVLREQYV.

Worth noting for this clonotype: At one boundary the junction diverges from the germline segment, which might be a read error. The chain couples TRBV19 to TRBJ2-5; 12 nucleotides agree with TRBD1. CDR1 LNHDA and CDR2 SQIVND come from the germline V gene (reference sequence). This CDR3 contains 16 residues. The CDR3 loop is CVSSKTGTGGRETQYF. DNA for the CDR3: TGTGTCAGTAGTAAAACCGGGACAGGGGGCCGAGAGACCCAGTACTTC.

The chain employs TRBV29-1 and TRBJ2-1; 9 bases align to TRBD2. Germline loops: CDR1 SQVTM, CDR2 ANQGSEA. The CDR3 spans 16 residues. V lost 1 base to trimming and J lost 8 bases; unmatched junction nucleotides: 12. CDR3 sequence (DNA): TGCAGCGTTGAAGTCGGGGCGGGAGGGCCAGTGTATGAGCAGTTCTTC. Translating it yields CSVEVGAGGPVYEQFF.

The V and J genes are TRBV6-1 and TRBJ1-1; TRBD1 is a possible D gene (6 bases). With 1 base removed from V and 11 bases from J, the gap between germline ends came to 20 bases. The CDR3 consists of 15 residues. The germline V gene has CDR1 MNHNS and CDR2 SASEGT. The CDR3 DNA reads as TGTGCCAGCAGTGAAGGCGGACAGCCGACCCGTATGGCTTTCTTT. Its protein product is CASSEGGQPTRMAFF.

This clonotype was recorded many times. The genes are TRBV29-1 and TRBJ2-7; no reliable D call. Per germline, CDR1 SQVTM and CDR2 ANQGSEA. The CDR3 covers 11 residues. V lost 2 bases to trimming and J lost 4 bases, with 6 bases between them. The CDR3: CSVERSYEQYF. In nucleotides, the CDR3 is TGCAGCGTTGAACGGAGTTACGAGCAGTACTTC.

This clonotype was picked up a small number of times. DNA of the CDR3: TGTGCCAGTAGTCCTCGGGGAGGGGGCCCAAACACTGAAGCTTTCTTT. The encoded protein is CASSPRGGGPNTEAFF. This rearrangement joins TRBV19 to TRBJ1-1; 7 bases line up with TRBD1. This CDR3 has 16 residues. CDR1 is LNHDA and CDR2 is SQIVND in the germline V gene (reference sequence). V gave up 5 bases and J gave up 2 bases; unmatched junction bases: 11.

This rearrangement joins TRBV5-1 to TRBJ1-4, with D possibly TRBD1 on 5 matching bases. The CDR3 is 19 residues long. V was cut by 0 bases and J by 3 bases, with 21 bases left in between. CDR1 and CDR2 (germline): SGHRS, YFSETQ. CDR3 amino acids: CASSLVQQADWGANEKLFF. The CDR3 DNA reads TGCGCCAGCAGCTTGGTACAACAGGCGGATTGGGGCGCTAATGAAAAACTGTTTTTT.

The rearrangement links TRBV27 to TRBJ2-3; TRBD2 matches 9 bases. The V segment lost 3 bases and the J segment 3 bases; nucleotides outside the gene matches: 4. The CDR3 has 15 residues. CDR1 and CDR2 (germline): MNHEY, SMNVEV (reference sequence). Here the CDR3 DNA reads TGTGCCAGCAGTTTCGGCGGGAGGGGGACAGATACGCAGTATTTT. This translates into CASSFGGRGTDTQYF.

The chain has TRBV10-3 and TRBJ2-5; the D is unclear. V lost 5 bases and J 5 bases, leaving 21 bases between the germline ends. Germline V gene lookup returns CDR1 ENHRY and CDR2 SYGVKD. CDR3 length: 16 residues. Here the CDR3 DNA reads TGTGCCATCAGTCCCCTAGGCGGAAGGTTAGGGGAGACCCAGTACTTC. Protein product: CAISPLGGRLGETQYF.

V usage is TRBV5-4 and J usage is TRBJ1-5, with D maybe TRBD1 (6 bases). V lost 5 bases, J lost 2 bases, and 14 bases lay in between. The CDR3 sequence is 15 residues long. Germline lookup yields CDR1 SGHNT and CDR2 YYREEE (reference sequence). CDR3 in amino acids: CASSADPGGNQPQHF. CDR3 nucleotide sequence: TGTGCCAGCAGTGCGGATCCAGGGGGCAATCAGCCCCAGCATTTT. Combining the CDR3 with reference TRBV5-4 and TRBJ1-5 gives the whole variable domain ETGVTQSPTHLIKTRGQQVTLRCSSQSGHNTVSWYQQALGQGPQFIFQYYREEENGRGNFPPRFSGLQFPNYSSELNVNALELDDSALYLCASSADPGGNQPQHFGDGTRLSIL.

The genes are TRBV29-1 and TRBJ2-7; 8 bases fit TRBD1. V was clipped by 8 bases and J by 2 bases; unmatched bases: 5. Looked up from germline, CDR1 is SQVTM and CDR2 is ANQGSEA. CDR3 length equals 12 residues. Here the CDR3 reads CSTGTGAYEQYF. In DNA, the CDR3 is TGCAGCACCGGGACAGGTGCCTACGAGCAGTACTTC.

This clonotype was seen once. Germline and junction disagree at one end, which may indicate a read error. The gene calls are TRBV6-5 and TRBJ2-5, with D perhaps assigned TRBD1 or TRBD2 (6 bases each). The CDR3 runs 15 residues. Germline V gene data show CDR1 as MNHEY and CDR2 as SVGAGI. The CDR3 DNA follows: TGTGCCATCAGTGACCAACAGGGACTCCAAGAGACCCAGTACTTC. As protein: CAISDQQGLQETQYF.

The chain links TRBV29-1 to TRBJ1-2; the D gene is possibly TRBD1 (5 bases). The V and J ends lost 2 bases and 8 bases respectively, with 15 bases between them. The CDR3 contains 13 residues. Looked up from germline, CDR1 is SQVTM and CDR2 is ANQGSEA. This CDR3 reads CSVELGRGAGYTF. The CDR3 DNA reads as TGCAGCGTTGAACTAGGTAGGGGAGCCGGCTACACCTTC.

The chain couples TRBV5-5 to TRBJ2-2, with TRBD2 as a possible D gene (6 bases). The CDR3 consists of 14 residues. CDR1 is SGHKS, CDR2 YYEKEE, per germline (reference sequence). V shed 2 bases and J shed 5 bases, with 10 bases lying between them. For the CDR3, the DNA is TGTGCCAGCAGCTTCCTAGCGCGGACCGGGGAGCTGTTTTTT. It translates to CASSFLARTGELFF.

This rearrangement joins TRBV19 to TRBJ2-1; no firm D call. CDR1 LNHDA and CDR2 SQIVND come from the germline V gene (reference sequence). This CDR3 has 15 residues. V shed 3 bases and J shed 3 bases, with 12 bases lying between them. The CDR3 DNA reads TGTGCCAGTAGTATCTTAGCTGTAGGCTACAATGAGCAGTTCTTC. Translating it yields CASSILAVGYNEQFF.

The rearrangement joins TRBV6-5 to TRBJ1-1, with TRBD1 matching 8 bases. Germline assignment: CDR1 MNHEY and CDR2 SVGAGI. J lost 9 bases, V lost 6 bases, and 6 bases had no gene match. The length of the CDR3 is 12 residues. The CDR3 loop is CASSPGQGKAFF. The CDR3 DNA is TGTGCCAGCAGCCCCGGACAGGGTAAAGCTTTCTTT.

A note on this clonotype: A read error may account for a junction end that differs from germline. The chain joins TRBV15 to TRBJ2-3; the D is unclear. CDR3 length: 13 residues. Germline lookup yields CDR1 LNHNV and CDR2 YYDKDF (reference sequence). The CDR3 here is CATHSGSTDMQYF. CDR3 in DNA: TGTGCCACCCATTCCGGCAGCACAGATATGCAGTATTTT.

V and J are TRBV4-3 and TRBJ2-6; D call uncertain. Trimming took off 0 bases at V and 1 base at J, with 1 base between the two ends. The CDR3 length is 14 residues. Germline V gives CDR1 LGHNA, CDR2 YSLEER. CDR3 region: CASSQESGANVLTF. The CDR3 nucleotides are TGCGCCAGCAGCCAAGAGTCTGGGGCCAACGTCCTGACTTTC.

The CDR3 nucleotides read TGTGCCAGCAGCTCCACCTACAATGAGCAGTTCTTC. Translation: CASSSTYNEQFF. The chain joins TRBV5-4 to TRBJ2-1, with D unclear. The germline V and J ends were trimmed by 3 bases and 2 bases, with 3 bases remaining between them. The CDR3 is 12 residues long. CDR1 and CDR2 from the germline V gene are SGHNT and YYREEE (reference sequence). The variable domain in full, with the rest retrieved from reference TRBV5-4 and TRBJ2-1, is ETGVTQSPTHLIKTRGQQVTLRCSSQSGHNTVSWYQQALGQGPQFIFQYYREEENGRGNFPPRFSGLQFPNYSSELNVNALELDDSALYLCASSSTYNEQFFGPGTRLTVL.

The gene calls are TRBV27 and TRBJ2-5, with 8 nucleotides matching TRBD1. CDR3 size: 14 residues. CDR1 and CDR2 from the germline V gene are MNHEY and SMNVEV (reference sequence). Trimming cost V 4 bases and J 5 bases; bases outside gene matches: 6. CDR3 loop: CASSSSYRGETQYF. The CDR3 bases are TGTGCCAGCAGTTCCTCATACAGGGGGGAGACCCAGTACTTC.

The chain links TRBV29-1 to TRBJ2-5; 7 bases fit TRBD1. Per germline, CDR1 SQVTM and CDR2 ANQGSEA. This CDR3 contains 14 residues. With V trimmed by 4 bases and J by 2 bases, 7 bases remained unmatched. The CDR3 DNA is TGCAGCGTTGCGGGACAGATTCGGCAAGAGACCCAGTACTTC. This translates into CSVAGQIRQETQYF.

The chain joins TRBV29-1 to TRBJ2-3, with TRBD2 matching over 8 bases. The CDR3 loop spans 14 amino acids. The germline V gene encodes CDR1 SQVTM and CDR2 ANQGSEA. J lost 0 bases, V lost 7 bases, and 6 bases had no gene match. Here the CDR3 reads CSGDSGTSTDTQYF. CDR3 bases: TGCAGCGGTGATAGCGGGACTAGCACAGATACGCAGTATTTT.

The chain uses TRBV12-3 or TRBV12-4 and TRBJ2-1; 7 positions agree with TRBD2. V gave up 6 bases and J gave up 3 bases; unmatched junction bases: 8. The CDR3 sequence is 15 residues long. Here the CDR3 reads CASRPSGVYYNEQFF. CDR3 sequence (DNA): TGTGCCAGCAGACCCAGCGGGGTCTACTACAATGAGCAGTTCTTC.

The gene calls are TRBV2 and TRBJ1-5; TRBD1 matches at 7 bases. Germline CDR1 reads SNHLY; CDR2 reads FYNNEI. The CDR3 runs to 14 residues. Losses at the gene ends were 1 base for V and 9 bases for J; bases not matched to a gene: 6. The CDR3 region is CASSEGQGYAPQHF. In DNA, the CDR3 is TGTGCCAGCAGTGAAGGACAGGGCTATGCGCCCCAGCATTTT.

V gene TRBV10-3 combines with J gene TRBJ2-5; TRBD1 agrees at 7 bases. The J segment lost 2 bases and the V segment lost 2 bases, leaving 2 bases of the junction unmatched. Germline V gene data show CDR1 as ENHRY and CDR2 as SYGVKD. This CDR3 is built from 14 residues. CDR3 DNA: TGTGCCATCAGTGAGGGGACAGATCAAGAGACCCAGTACTTC. It is translated as CAISEGTDQETQYF.